The TCR beta chain described here comes from a study of T cell responses to AZD1222 COVID-19 vaccine. General study results and limits: Donors in the cohort were predominantly white British and more often female, and clonal diversity was possibly underestimated. Repertoire samples came only from after the peak T cell response. Nearly half of unique spike-specific TCRs reportedly avoided B.1.351 and B.1.1.7 mutated regions. Researchers report vaccine-associated CD4 TCRs spanning spike, with dominance at 160-218 and 743-854.

As for this clone: Antigen specificity is unknown.

The V end was cut by 2 bases, the J end by 3 bases, with 12 bases between. CDR3 size: 14 residues. Germline V gene lookup returns CDR1 SGDLS and CDR2 YYNGEE. Using immunoSEQ multiplex PCR, the repertoire was profiled, and TCRdb retains in-frame clones only, with some absent. In the table there are 150,000 to 180,000 clones, 86% of which are singletons. The sample was peripheral blood, taken on day 0 of MenACWY control vaccination. The chain is built from TRBV9 and TRBJ2-7, with a tentative D call TRBD2 (5 bases). The TCR was taken from an adult in good health. The chain's CDR3 is CASSVTDGGYEQYF. Here the CDR3 DNA reads TGTGCCAGCAGCGTCACAGACGGAGGCTACGAGCAGTACTTC. The variable domain in full, completed from reference TRBV9 and TRBJ2-7, reads DSGVTQTPKHLITATGQRVTLRCSPRSGDLSVYWYQQSLDQGLQFLIQYYNGEERAKGNILERFSAQQFPDLHSELNLSSLELGDSALYFCASSVTDGGYEQYFGPGTRLTVT.